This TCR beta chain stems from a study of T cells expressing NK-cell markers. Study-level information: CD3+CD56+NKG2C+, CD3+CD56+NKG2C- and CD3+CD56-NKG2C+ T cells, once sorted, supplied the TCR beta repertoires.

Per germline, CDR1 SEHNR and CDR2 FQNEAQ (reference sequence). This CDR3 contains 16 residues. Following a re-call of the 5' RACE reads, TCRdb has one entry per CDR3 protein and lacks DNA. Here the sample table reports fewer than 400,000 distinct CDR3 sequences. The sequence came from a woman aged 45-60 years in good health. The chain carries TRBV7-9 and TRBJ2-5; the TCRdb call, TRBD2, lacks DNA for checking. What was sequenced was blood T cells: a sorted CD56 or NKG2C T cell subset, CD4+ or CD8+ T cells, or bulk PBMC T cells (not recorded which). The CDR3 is CASPPPEIASWETQYF.